Sequencing of this T cell receptor (beta chain) was carried out in a study of a mutant IDH1 vaccine in newly diagnosed glioma. About the research overall: In weeks 1, 3, 5, 7, 11, 15, 19 and 23, patients were immunized, eight times in all. The treated group averaged approximately 38 years old and was around 62% male, roughly 38% female. Vaccines were begun 4-6 weeks after radiotherapy alone, or with temozolomide cycles. The therapy given earlier, which was standard therapy, consisted of radiotherapy, temozolomide, or both, and most of the patients received both.

The CDR3 runs 16 residues. Per the germline V gene, CDR1 is SNHLY and CDR2 is FYNNEI. The germline V and J ends were trimmed by 4 bases and 0 bases, with 15 bases remaining between them. For this clone: Antigen unknown.

The time point was: week 11, during vaccination. Each dose of the vaccine consisted of 300 ug of mutant IDH1 20-mer peptide, with topical imiquimod. This table comes from immunoSEQ multiplex PCR, and its TCRdb copy is limited to in-frame clones, with some not included. This repertoire shows 25,000 to 40,000 clones, roughly three quarters found once; its top ten account for approximately 23%. The sequence derives from a man aged 30-40 years with glioma. Here the sequenced sample was PBMCs, taken from a glioma patient whose treatment included an IDH1 peptide vaccine. The chain is built from TRBV2 and TRBJ1-1; a weak D match, TRBD1 (6 bases). The CDR3 bases are TGTGCCAGCAGTGGGTGGGTTAGGGGGATGAACACTGAAGCTTTCTTT. It encodes CASSGWVRGMNTEAFF.